This T cell receptor (beta chain) was profiled in a study of shared clonotypes between healthy human individuals. CD45RO+ cells joined CCR7-negative CD45RA+ TemRA cells to form CD8 memory. Only in-frame clones appear in the TCRdb table, and some are missing; sequencing was by immunoSEQ multiplex PCR. The table has 550,000 to 800,000 clones, 90% seen once. The CDR3 covers 14 residues. V was pared by 1 base and J by 4 bases, with 8 bases between. Per germline, CDR1 MDHEN and CDR2 SYDVKM. J is TRBJ1-5 and V is TRBV28; the D gene is possibly TRBD1 (6 bases). Input material: memory CD8+ T cells from PBMCs. Documented subset: CD45RO+ cells pooled with CCR7-negative TemRA cells. The origin of this receptor is a man between 18 and 35 years old in good health. Some clones in this sample may be carry-over from other donors' samples. CDR3 loop: CASSLLRGNQPQHF. The CDR3 DNA reads as TGTGCCAGCAGTTTATTGAGGGGGAATCAGCCCCAGCATTTT.